This TCR beta chain is from a study of blood T cells in healthy people across ages. A remark on this clonotype: Its antigen is not identified.

The authors ran a second PCR of roughly 6 to 12 cycles using a sample-barcoded 5' primer and a J-beta primer mix. Every single cDNA molecule received a tag from a template-switch adaptor with 12 random nucleotides. TCRdb analysed the 5' RACE reads with MiXCR anew, one entry per CDR3 protein. Counted here are about 1.6 million distinct CDR3 sequences, about 35% occurring once; the ten biggest clones make up 11%. CDR1 is SGHVS and CDR2 is FNYEAQ in the germline V gene. The V end lost 4 bases, the J end lost 8 bases, and 15 bases lay between the germline ends. The CDR3 totals 14 residues. General study findings and limits: With age, beta diversity per million T cells declined roughly linearly, significantly by 40 to 50.

Input material: blood. The TCR comes from a woman aged 25-40 years in good health. V is TRBV7-6 and J is TRBJ2-1, with unresolved D. The CDR3 region is CASSSSPGPDEQFF. The DNA for the CDR3 is TGTGCCAGCAGCTCCTCTCCCGGGCCGGATGAGCAGTTCTTC.